This passage covers 24 T cell receptor beta chains from one sample sequenced in a study of blood T cell repertoires in COVID-19. Profiled with immunoSEQ multiplex PCR; TCRdb holds only in-frame clones, not every one. In the table there are 200,000 to 250,000 clones, 84% of which are singletons. The sample was peripheral blood. The receptors come from a woman aged 80 or older with active or convalescent COVID-19.

The chain combines TRBV7-9 with TRBJ2-3; no firm D call. Germline lookup yields CDR1 SEHNR and CDR2 FQNEAQ (reference sequence). Trimming took 5 bases from V and 0 from J, leaving 12 bases between them. The CDR3 has 15 amino acids. The CDR3 region has the DNA TGTGCCAGCAGCCCTAGGAAGTCTAGCACAGATACGCAGTATTTT. Protein product: CASSPRKSSTDTQYF. The whole variable domain, remainder taken from reference TRBV7-9 and TRBJ2-3, is DTGVSQNPRHKITKRGQNVTFRCDPISEHNRLYWYRQTLGQGPEFLTYFQNEAQLEKSRLLSDRFSAERPKGSFSTLEIQRTEQGDSAMYLCASSPRKSSTDTQYFGPGTRLTVL.

Comment on this clone: This specimen includes other DNA sequences encoding the same CDR3. The rearrangement links TRBV6-5 to TRBJ1-1; 7 bases map to TRBD1. Trimming took 6 bases from V and 0 from J; bases not matched to a gene: 4. The CDR3 consists of 14 residues. The germline V gene has CDR1 MNHEY and CDR2 SVGAGI. The CDR3 coding sequence is TGTGCCAGCAGCCTGGGACAGTTGAACACTGAAGCTTTCTTT. Residues: CASSLGQLNTEAFF.

The J gene is TRBJ1-4, the V gene TRBV25-1, with 9 bases aligning to TRBD1. From germline, CDR1 is MGHDK and CDR2 SYGVNS. The ends lost 4 bases at V and 5 bases at J; junction bases unmatched: 5. This CDR3 has 15 amino acids. The DNA of the CDR3 is TGTGCCAGCAGTGGGTTCGGGACAGGGAATGAAAAACTGTTTTTT. Translated, it gives CASSGFGTGNEKLFF.

This chain joins TRBV7-2 and TRBJ2-5; 12 bases fit TRBD2. Germline V gives CDR1 SGHTA, CDR2 FQGNSA. Losses at the gene ends were 5 bases for V and 5 bases for J; bases not matched to a gene: 9. This CDR3 region has 16 residues. The CDR3 bases are TGTGCCAGCAGCATCACTAGCGGGAGGCTGACGGAGACCCAGTACTTC. Translated, it gives CASSITSGRLTETQYF.

The gene calls are TRBV19 and TRBJ1-5; the match to TRBD1 covers 10 bases. V lost 5 bases to trimming and J lost 0 bases; unmatched junction nucleotides: 16. CDR3 length: 20 residues. CDR1 is LNHDA, CDR2 SQIVND, per germline (reference sequence). The CDR3 sequence: CASSVTGTGVGRDSNQPQHF. The CDR3 DNA sequence: TGTGCCAGTAGTGTTACCGGGACAGGGGTAGGGAGAGATAGCAATCAGCCCCAGCATTTT.

This clone has just a few counts. The chain has TRBV2 and TRBJ2-2; weak D call: TRBD1 (6 bases). Deletions cut 2 bases from V and 6 bases from J, with 10 bases between. The CDR3 loop spans 14 amino acids. CDR1 SNHLY and CDR2 FYNNEI come from the germline V gene. The CDR3 region is CASSERGTSGELFF. The CDR3 DNA reads TGTGCCAGCAGTGAACGTGGGACATCCGGGGAGCTGTTTTTT.

CDR3 in DNA: TGCGCCAGCAGCTTGAGGACAGAGGAATCACCCCTCCACTTT. This codes for CASSLRTEESPLHF. The gene calls are TRBV5-1 and TRBJ1-6; D is perhaps TRBD1 (6 bases). This CDR3 is built from 14 residues. V lost 1 base and J lost 10, with 12 bases in between. CDR1 and CDR2 (germline): SGHRS, YFSETQ. The complete variable domain, with remaining parts taken from reference TRBV5-1 and TRBJ1-6, reads KAGVTQTPRYLIKTRGQQVTLSCSPISGHRSVSWYQQTPGQGLQFLFEYFSETQRNKGNFPGRFSGRQFSNSRSEMNVSTLELGDSALYLCASSLRTEESPLHFGNGTRLTVT.

This rearrangement joins TRBV19 to TRBJ2-2, with 11 bases fitting TRBD2. Germline CDR1 reads LNHDA; CDR2 reads SQIVND (reference sequence). The CDR3 runs 17 residues. V was clipped by 3 bases and J by 5 bases; unmatched bases: 8. The CDR3 nucleotides are TGTGCCAGTAGTATCGCTAGCGGGGGGCGCAAAACCGGGGAGCTGTTTTTT. This translates into CASSIASGGRKTGELFF.

The genes are TRBV5-1 and TRBJ2-3, with 11 bases aligning to TRBD1. Unmatched junction bases numbered 1, after V lost 0 bases and J lost 4 bases. This CDR3 region has 15 residues. The germline V gene encodes CDR1 SGHRS and CDR2 YFSETQ. The chain's CDR3 is CASSLAGQGADTQYF. The CDR3, as DNA: TGCGCCAGCAGCTTGGCGGGACAGGGGGCAGATACGCAGTATTTT.

The V gene is TRBV2, the J gene TRBJ2-5, with TRBD1 identical over 7 bases. Trimming at V came to 6 bases and at J to 4 bases, leaving 11 bases not matched to a gene. Looked up from germline, CDR1 is SNHLY and CDR2 is FYNNEI. The CDR3 length is 15 residues. CDR3 DNA: TGTGCCAGCAGGATAGACCGTACAGGGGTAGAGACCCAGTACTTC. This gives the protein CASRIDRTGVETQYF.

The V gene is TRBV18, the J gene TRBJ2-1; 12 nucleotides match TRBD2. CDR1 and CDR2 (germline): KGHSH, LQKENI. Losses at the gene ends were 3 bases for V and 5 bases for J; bases not matched to a gene: 5. The CDR3 sequence is 16 residues long. CDR3 in amino acids: CASSPVLAGGHNEQFF. The CDR3 DNA is TGTGCCAGCTCACCGGTCCTAGCGGGGGGGCACAATGAGCAGTTCTTC.

This chain joins TRBV5-4 and TRBJ2-4; no reliable D call. V lost 1 base to trimming and J lost 0 bases, with 8 bases between them. Germline CDR1 SGHNT, CDR2 YYREEE (reference sequence). The CDR3 loop spans 15 amino acids. The CDR3 nucleotides are TGTGCCAGCAGCTTGTGGGCAGTAGCCAAAAACATTCAGTACTTC. It specifies CASSLWAVAKNIQYF.

The chain recombines TRBV19 with TRBJ1-2, with D unclear. Looked up from germline, CDR1 is LNHDA and CDR2 is SQIVND (reference sequence). V gave up 6 bases and J gave up 0 bases, with 8 bases separating them. This CDR3 region has 13 residues. Here the CDR3 DNA reads TGTGCCAGTAGACGGGAGGCTAACTATGGCTACACCTTC. Amino acids: CASRREANYGYTF.

The rearrangement uses TRBV28 and TRBJ1-1; a possible D gene is TRBD1 (5 bases). Trimming pared 8 bases from V and 8 bases from J, leaving 24 bases between. This CDR3 region has 15 residues. The germline CDR1 and CDR2 sequences are MDHEN and SYDVKM. CDR3 loop: CASRIAGGLIYEAFF. CDR3 bases: TGTGCCAGCCGGATCGCGGGGGGACTAATATACGAAGCTTTCTTT.

The J gene is TRBJ2-3, the V gene TRBV3-1 (or the pseudogene TRBV3-2), with 7 bases aligning to TRBD1. The CDR3 consists of 15 residues. CDR1 and CDR2 from the germline V gene are LGHDT and YNNKEL (reference sequence). Trimming took 5 bases from V and 1 from J; bases not matched to a gene: 6. CDR3: CASSTGQVGTDTQYF. The CDR3 DNA is TGTGCCAGCAGCACCGGACAGGTTGGCACAGATACGCAGTATTTT.

J is TRBJ2-3 and V is TRBV18; TRBD1 agrees at 10 bases. CDR1 KGHSH and CDR2 LQKENI come from the germline V gene. Trimming removed 3 bases from V and 2 bases from J; junction bases left unmatched: 2. There are 15 residues in the CDR3. The CDR3 is CASSPGTGATDTQYF. CDR3 sequence (DNA): TGTGCCAGCTCACCGGGGACAGGGGCCACAGATACGCAGTATTTT.

The rearrangement links TRBV6-5 to TRBJ1-1, with 7 bases aligning to TRBD1. Germline V gene lookup returns CDR1 MNHEY and CDR2 SVGAGI. V gave up 2 bases and J gave up 5 bases; unmatched junction bases: 8. The CDR3 runs 15 residues. For the CDR3, the DNA is TGTGCCAGCAGTTACCACAGGGGCTCAAAGACTGAAGCTTTCTTT. Protein: CASSYHRGSKTEAFF.

This clone was counted a few times. This chain connects TRBV7-2 to TRBJ2-7; 7 bases align to TRBD1. The V gene end was trimmed by 7 bases and the J gene end by 6 bases; junction bases not matched to a gene: 12. The V gene's germline CDR1 is SGHTA and CDR2 FQGNSA. CDR3 length equals 14 residues. Here the CDR3 reads CASTPVTGKGEQYF. The CDR3 region has the DNA TGTGCCAGCACGCCAGTGACAGGGAAAGGCGAGCAGTACTTC.

CDR3 residues: CASSPDRGVEAFF. CDR3 nucleotides: TGTGCCAGCAGCCCGGACAGGGGGGTTGAGGCTTTCTTT. The chain has TRBV5-5 and TRBJ1-1; 10 bases agree with TRBD1. Germline lookup yields CDR1 SGHKS and CDR2 YYEKEE (reference sequence). CDR3 size: 13 residues. Trimming removed 4 bases from V and 11 bases from J; junction bases left unmatched: 8.

The chain links TRBV18 to TRBJ2-1; D ambiguous. Germline V gene lookup returns CDR1 KGHSH and CDR2 LQKENI. CDR3 length equals 11 residues. V dropped 6 bases and J dropped 9 bases, with 9 bases sitting between them. The DNA of the CDR3 is TGTGCCAGCTCCCCCGGTCGTGAGCAGTTCTTC. It translates to CASSPGREQFF.

V and J are TRBV19 and TRBJ2-7, with 8 bases fitting TRBD1. After removal of 4 bases from V and 3 bases from J, the junction contained 5 bases not matched to a gene. The CDR3 has 14 amino acids. Germline V gene sequence: CDR1 LNHDA, CDR2 SQIVND (reference sequence). CDR3 coding DNA: TGTGCCAGTAGTAAATTGGGACAGGACTACGAGCAGTACTTC. Protein sequence: CASSKLGQDYEQYF. The full variable domain, its missing parts supplied by reference TRBV19 and TRBJ2-7, is DGGITQSPKYLFRKEGQNVTLSCEQNLNHDAMYWYRQDPGQGLRLIYYSQIVNDFQKGDIAEGYSVSREKKESFPLTVTSAQKNPTAFYLCASSKLGQDYEQYFGPGTRLTVT.

The chain joins TRBV5-1 to TRBJ2-2; D possibly corresponds to TRBD1 (6 bases). The V and J ends lost 3 bases and 4 bases respectively, with 13 bases between them. There are 15 residues in the CDR3. Germline CDR1 and CDR2: SGHRS and YFSETQ. The CDR3 DNA reads as TGCGCCAGCAGCTCATTAAACAGGGCCACCGGGGAGCTGTTTTTT. This encodes CASSSLNRATGELFF. The full variable domain, completed using reference TRBV5-1 and TRBJ2-2, is KAGVTQTPRYLIKTRGQQVTLSCSPISGHRSVSWYQQTPGQGLQFLFEYFSETQRNKGNFPGRFSGRQFSNSRSEMNVSTLELGDSALYLCASSSLNRATGELFFGEGSRLTVL.

The V and J genes are TRBV7-2 and TRBJ2-1; tentative D call: TRBD2 (5 bases). The CDR3 runs 13 residues. Deletions cut 4 bases from V and 7 bases from J, with 11 bases between. Germline assignment: CDR1 SGHTA and CDR2 FQGNSA. The CDR3 DNA is TGTGCCAGCAGCTCGGGGATCGGGAATGAGCAGTTCTTC. It yields the protein CASSSGIGNEQFF.

The rearrangement uses TRBV3-1 (or the pseudogene TRBV3-2) and TRBJ2-5; the D gene is possibly TRBD1 (6 bases). Trimming left V 2 bases short and J 5 bases short, with 12 bases between. Germline V gene sequence: CDR1 LGHDT, CDR2 YNNKEL (reference sequence). This CDR3 is built from 14 residues. DNA of the CDR3: TGTGCCAGCAGCCAATTACAGGGTAGGGAGACCCAGTACTTC. Translation: CASSQLQGRETQYF.